These 26 T cell receptor beta chains came from one sample sequenced in a study of cytomegalovirus exposure and HLA in healthy donors (dated by TCRdb to the late 2010s). Receptor amplification or capture employed the immunoSEQ multiplex PCR assay. A mixture of 60 forward primers for TCR Vbeta segments and 13 reverse primers for TCR Jbeta segments was used in the multiplex PCR. The table was pulled from immuneACCESS by TCRdb, which kept in-frame rearrangements only. Such tables lose some clones; where checked, under half of the loss comes from unresolved V genes, and the rest has no known cause. This sample gives fewer than 200,000 clones in total; 81% of them show up just once. The top ten clones comprise about 2.2% of the sample. Source material: PBMCs. Every receptor here comes from a woman aged 25 to 39 in good health and CMV-seronegative.

This chain connects TRBV19 to TRBJ2-3; D uncertain. The CDR3 contains 14 residues. The germline V and J ends were trimmed by 3 bases and 1 base, with 8 bases remaining between them. Germline CDR1 is LNHDA and CDR2 is SQIVND (reference sequence). Written as DNA, the CDR3 is TGTGCCAGTAGTATGAGGTGGGGCACAGATACGCAGTATTTT. Translated, it gives CASSMRWGTDTQYF.

This clone was counted a few times. The gene calls are TRBV5-3 and TRBJ2-7, with 7 bases fitting TRBD1. TRBV5-3 is flagged as an ORF with uncertain function. With V trimmed by 1 base and J by 4 bases, 5 bases remained unmatched. The CDR3 covers 14 residues. As DNA, the CDR3 is TGTGCCAGAAGCTTGCGTGAGGGGGCGTACGAGCAGTACTTC. Its translation is CARSLREGAYEQYF.

This chain joins TRBV2 and TRBJ2-6; D is undetermined. Germline CDR1 reads SNHLY; CDR2 reads FYNNEI. The CDR3 sequence is 15 residues long. The V end was cut by 7 bases, the J end by 0 bases, with 10 bases between. The CDR3 coding sequence is TGTGCCAGCAAGGATAGCCTCTCTGGGGCCAACGTCCTGACTTTC. Its protein is CASKDSLSGANVLTF.

The J gene is TRBJ2-7, the V gene TRBV5-1; no firm D call. The V end lost 7 bases, the J end lost 0 bases, and 17 bases lay between the germline ends. The CDR3 has 15 residues. Germline CDR1 is SGHRS and CDR2 is YFSETQ. The CDR3 region is CASQAEFAFSYEQYF. CDR3 nucleotides: TGCGCCAGCCAGGCTGAGTTCGCCTTCTCCTACGAGCAGTACTTC.

The chain links TRBV19 to TRBJ2-7; 9 nucleotides line up with TRBD1. V gave up 4 bases and J gave up 1 base; unmatched junction bases: 8. CDR1 LNHDA and CDR2 SQIVND come from the germline V gene (reference sequence). The CDR3 covers 16 residues. The DNA of the CDR3 is TGTGCCAGTAGTACCCAAGGACAGGGGCCTTCCTACGAGCAGTACTTC. Its protein product is CASSTQGQGPSYEQYF.

The chain carries TRBV7-8 and TRBJ1-6; D not resolved. There are 16 residues in the CDR3. Trimming stripped 2 bases from V and 5 bases from J, with 13 bases between. Germline values: CDR1 SGHVS, CDR2 FQNEAQ. The CDR3 here is CASSLFRDINNSPLHF. The CDR3 nucleotides read TGTGCCAGCAGCTTATTTCGAGATATCAATAATTCACCCCTCCACTTT.

The chain carries TRBV10-2 and TRBJ1-5; 7 bases map to TRBD1. Looked up from germline, CDR1 is WSHSY and CDR2 is SAAADI. The J segment lost 2 bases and the V segment lost 8 bases, leaving 0 bases of the junction unmatched. The CDR3 has 12 residues. The CDR3 nucleotides are TGCGCCAGCGGACAGGGCAATCAGCCCCAGCATTTT. It encodes CASGQGNQPQHF.

V and J are TRBV2 and TRBJ2-5, with 7 nucleotides matching TRBD2. The germline V gene encodes CDR1 SNHLY and CDR2 FYNNEI. The CDR3 runs 14 residues. J gave up 5 bases and V 8 bases, and 11 bases lay outside the gene matches. The CDR3 region has the DNA TGTGCCAGCCAAAAATCGGGGGGTTGGGAGACCCAGTACTTC. Amino acid sequence: CASQKSGGWETQYF.

In this sample, this clone turned up a few times. The genes are TRBV4-3 and TRBJ1-6, with no clear D. Germline V gene sequence: CDR1 LGHNA, CDR2 YSLEER. Trimming pared 0 bases from V and 9 bases from J, leaving 9 bases between. The CDR3 consists of 14 residues. Here the CDR3 DNA reads TGCGCCAGCAGCCAAGAAACCACGGGTTCACCCCTCCACTTT. Translating it yields CASSQETTGSPLHF.

The sample holds a few counts of this clone. A read error may account for a junction end that differs from germline. The CDR3 nucleotides are TGTGCCAGCAGTTTGGGAGGGACAGAGAGAACTTGGGGAGCTTTCTTT. It yields the protein CASSLGGTERTWGAFF. V gene TRBV5-6 combines with J gene TRBJ1-1, with 7 bases matching TRBD1. The germline V gene has CDR1 SGHDT and CDR2 YYEEEE. This CDR3 comprises 16 residues. The complete variable domain, with remaining parts taken from reference TRBV5-6 and TRBJ1-1, reads DAGVTQSPTHLIKTRGQQVTLRCSPKSGHDTVSWYQQALGQGPQFIFQYYEEEERQRGNFPDRFSGHQFPNYSSELNVNALLLGDSALYLCASSLGGTERTWGAFFGQGTRLTVV.

The CDR3 DNA is TGTGCCAGCTCACCGAGGGCAGATACGCAGTATTTT. Encoded protein: CASSPRADTQYF. The chain is built from TRBV18 and TRBJ2-3, with D tentatively TRBD2 (5 bases). The CDR3 has 12 residues. V gave up 3 bases and J gave up 4 bases, with 5 bases separating them. CDR1 and CDR2 from the germline V gene are KGHSH and LQKENI.

This clone was detected only once. This chain joins TRBV27 and TRBJ2-7; 11 bases agree with TRBD1. J was trimmed by 3 bases and V by 7 bases; bases with no gene match: 8. CDR1 and CDR2 (germline): MNHEY, SMNVEV (reference sequence). The CDR3 spans 15 residues. CDR3 protein: CASKSWDRGNYEQYF. The CDR3 DNA follows: TGTGCCAGCAAATCCTGGGACAGGGGGAACTACGAGCAGTACTTC.

V usage is TRBV11-2 and J usage is TRBJ1-6; 7 positions agree with TRBD1. V trimming: 7 bases; J trimming: 8 bases; junction bases outside the gene matches: 8. Germline V CDR1 and CDR2: SGHAT, FQNNGV. The CDR3 is 14 amino acids. CDR3 DNA sequence: TGTGCCAGCAATTCGGACAGGCTAGATTCACCCCTCCACTTT. Its translation: CASNSDRLDSPLHF.

This clone was seen only once. The chain links TRBV28 to TRBJ1-1; no reliable D call. There are 13 residues in the CDR3. With 3 bases removed from V and 6 bases from J, the gap between germline ends came to 11 bases. The germline CDR1 and CDR2 sequences are MDHEN and SYDVKM. In DNA, the CDR3 is TGTGCCAGCAGTTTTAATTACGGAGCTGAAGCTTTCTTT. Translated: CASSFNYGAEAFF.

This sequence joins TRBV30 and TRBJ1-4; 7 bases align to TRBD1. Trimming cost V 2 bases and J 8 bases; bases outside gene matches: 5. Germline values: CDR1 GTSNPN, CDR2 SVGIG (reference sequence). CDR3 size: 13 residues. This CDR3 is CAWSRGQAEKLFF. The CDR3 coding sequence is TGTGCCTGGAGTAGAGGACAGGCAGAAAAACTGTTTTTT. Drawing the rest from reference TRBV30 and TRBJ1-4, the complete variable domain is SQTIHQWPATLVQPVGSPLSLECTVEGTSNPNLYWYRQAAGRGLQLLFYSVGIGQISSEVPQNLSASRPQDRQFILSSKKLLLSDSGFYLCAWSRGQAEKLFFGSGTQLSVL.

DNA of the CDR3: TGTGCCAGCAGCTTATCGGCTAGCGGGAGTAGGAGGACAGATACGCAGTATTTT. Amino acid sequence: CASSLSASGSRRTDTQYF. The rearrangement joins TRBV7-6 to TRBJ2-3; 10 positions agree with TRBD2. The CDR3 length is 18 residues. Germline CDR1 and CDR2: SGHVS and FNYEAQ. V lost 2 bases, J lost 3 bases, and 11 bases stayed unmatched.

The chain carries TRBV29-1 and TRBJ2-1, with TRBD2 matching over 9 bases. The CDR3 length is 13 residues. The J segment lost 13 bases and the V segment lost 3 bases, leaving 10 bases of the junction unmatched. Germline loops: CDR1 SQVTM, CDR2 ANQGSEA. This CDR3 reads CSVDERGARFQFF. Written as DNA, the CDR3 is TGCAGCGTTGATGAGCGGGGGGCCCGCTTTCAGTTCTTC.

This sequence joins TRBV7-2 and TRBJ2-3; TRBD1 agrees at 11 bases. In germline, CDR1 is SGHTA, CDR2 FQGNSA. The ends lost 1 base at V and 4 bases at J; junction bases unmatched: 4. The CDR3 totals 16 residues. CDR3 region: CASSLVGTGGPDTQYF. As DNA, the CDR3 is TGTGCCAGCAGCTTAGTCGGGACAGGGGGACCAGATACGCAGTATTTT.

The V gene is TRBV5-4, the J gene TRBJ2-1, with 10 bases identical to TRBD2. This CDR3 comprises 15 residues. The V gene's germline CDR1 is SGHNT and CDR2 YYREEE (reference sequence). Trimming at V came to 4 bases and at J to 6 bases, leaving 7 bases not matched to a gene. CDR3 region: CASSQRTSGANEQFF. The CDR3 coding sequence is TGTGCCAGCAGCCAAAGGACTAGCGGCGCCAATGAGCAGTTCTTC.

This clone was picked up a small number of times. The V and J genes are TRBV28 and TRBJ1-2; no clear D. Per germline, CDR1 MDHEN and CDR2 SYDVKM. The CDR3 runs 10 residues. Trimming shortened V by 5 bases and J by 8 bases, and 6 bases separated the two germline ends. CDR3 amino acids: CASSARGYTF. CDR3 coding DNA: TGTGCCAGCAGTGCGCGAGGCTACACCTTC.

This chain links TRBV9 with TRBJ1-2; no firm D call. CDR1 and CDR2 from the germline V gene are SGDLS and YYNGEE. This CDR3 has 16 residues. V gave up 4 bases and J gave up 7 bases, with 23 bases separating them. CDR3 in amino acids: CASSPRAGEGVSGYTF. CDR3 DNA sequence: TGTGCCAGCAGCCCGCGGGCCGGGGAAGGAGTGAGTGGCTACACCTTC.

Concerning this clone itself: The sample contains more than one DNA sequence encoding this CDR3. The J gene is TRBJ2-5, the V gene TRBV5-1; 9 bases fit TRBD1. The CDR3 runs 14 residues. With 2 bases clipped from V and 2 bases from J, the junction kept 1 base outside the gene matches. Per the germline V gene, CDR1 is SGHRS and CDR2 is YFSETQ. In nucleotides, the CDR3 is TGCGCCAGCAGCTTAGGACAGGGGCAAGAGACCCAGTACTTC. Protein product: CASSLGQGQETQYF. The full variable domain, its missing parts supplied by reference TRBV5-1 and TRBJ2-5, is KAGVTQTPRYLIKTRGQQVTLSCSPISGHRSVSWYQQTPGQGLQFLFEYFSETQRNKGNFPGRFSGRQFSNSRSEMNVSTLELGDSALYLCASSLGQGQETQYFGPGTRLLVL.

The chain is built from TRBV20-1 and TRBJ2-7; possible D gene TRBD1, 6 bases. The ends were cut back, 1 base at V and 6 bases at J, with 7 bases in the middle. From germline, CDR1 is DFQATT and CDR2 SNEGSKA (reference sequence). The CDR3 covers 11 residues. The CDR3 loop reads CSARVGGEQYF. CDR3 nucleotides: TGCAGTGCTAGAGTAGGGGGCGAGCAGTACTTC.

V usage is TRBV19 and J usage is TRBJ2-1, with 14 positions matching TRBD2. Germline CDR1 LNHDA, CDR2 SQIVND (reference sequence). V shed 8 bases, J shed 0 bases, and the junction held 3 bases outside the gene matches. CDR3 length: 16 residues. CDR3 DNA sequence: TGTGCCAGTGGGACTAGCGGGGGTGGCTCCTACAATGAGCAGTTCTTC. Protein sequence: CASGTSGGGSYNEQFF.

The chain couples TRBV19 to TRBJ1-1; D uncertain. The V end lost 6 bases, the J end lost 2 bases, and 4 bases lay between the germline ends. This CDR3 has 11 amino acids. CDR1 LNHDA and CDR2 SQIVND come from the germline V gene (reference sequence). This CDR3 reads CASRANTEAFF. The CDR3 DNA reads TGTGCCAGTAGGGCCAACACTGAAGCTTTCTTT.

The CDR3 nucleotides read TGTGCCAGCAAGGACAGCGTGACATCCTACGAGCAGTACTTC. The encoded protein is CASKDSVTSYEQYF. The V call is TRBV6-1, the J call TRBJ2-7, with D possibly being TRBD1 (6 bases). CDR1 and CDR2 (germline): MNHNS, SASEGT. Trimming cost V 7 bases and J 1 base, with 14 bases left between them. The CDR3 sequence is 14 residues long.